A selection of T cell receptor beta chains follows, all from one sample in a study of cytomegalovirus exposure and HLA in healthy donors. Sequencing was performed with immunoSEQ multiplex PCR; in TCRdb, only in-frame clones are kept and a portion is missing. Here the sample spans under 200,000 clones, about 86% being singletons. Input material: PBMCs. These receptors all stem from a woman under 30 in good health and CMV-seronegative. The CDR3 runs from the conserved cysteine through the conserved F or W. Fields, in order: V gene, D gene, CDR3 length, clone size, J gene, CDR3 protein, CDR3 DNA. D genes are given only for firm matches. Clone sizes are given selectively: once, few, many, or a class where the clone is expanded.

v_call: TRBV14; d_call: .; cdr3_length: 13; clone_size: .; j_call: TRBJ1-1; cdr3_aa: CASSPRGNTEAFF; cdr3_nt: TGTGCCAGCAGCCCAAGAGGGAACACTGAAGCTTTCTTT
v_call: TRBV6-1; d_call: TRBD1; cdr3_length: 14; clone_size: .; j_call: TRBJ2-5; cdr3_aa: CASSPGQGMETQYF; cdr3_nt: TGTGCCAGCAGTCCTGGACAGGGGATGGAGACCCAGTACTTC
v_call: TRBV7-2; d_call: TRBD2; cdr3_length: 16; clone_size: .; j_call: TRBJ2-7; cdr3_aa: CASSSPLAGGPYEQYF; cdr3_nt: TGTGCCAGCAGCTCCCCACTAGCGGGGGGACCCTACGAGCAGTACTTC
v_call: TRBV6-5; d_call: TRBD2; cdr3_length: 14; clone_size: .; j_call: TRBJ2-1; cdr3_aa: CASSSGLALNEQFF; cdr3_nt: TGTGCCAGCAGTTCGGGACTAGCCCTCAATGAGCAGTTCTTC
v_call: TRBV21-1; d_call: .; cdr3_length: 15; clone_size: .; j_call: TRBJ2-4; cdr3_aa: CATGSPLLAKNIQYF; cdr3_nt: TGTGCCACCGGATCGCCACTACTAGCCAAAAACATTCAGTACTTC
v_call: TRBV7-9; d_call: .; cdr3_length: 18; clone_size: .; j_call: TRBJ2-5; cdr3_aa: CASSLPRSNREIQETQYF; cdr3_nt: TGTGCCAGCAGCTTACCCCGGTCCAACAGGGAGATCCAAGAGACCCAGTACTTC
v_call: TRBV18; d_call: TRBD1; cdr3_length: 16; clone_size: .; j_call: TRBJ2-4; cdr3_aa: CASSPDRATAKNIQYF; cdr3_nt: TGTGCCAGCTCACCCGACAGGGCCACGGCCAAAAACATTCAGTACTTC
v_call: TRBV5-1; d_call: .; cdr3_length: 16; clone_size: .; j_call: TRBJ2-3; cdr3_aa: CASSRTGSLSTDTQYF; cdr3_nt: TGCGCCAGCAGCCGTACAGGGTCTCTTAGCACAGATACGCAGTATTTT
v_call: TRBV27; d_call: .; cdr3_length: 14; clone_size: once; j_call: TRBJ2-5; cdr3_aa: CASSNSQYQETQYF; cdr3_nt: TGTGCCAGCAGCAACAGTCAGTACCAAGAGACCCAGTACTTC
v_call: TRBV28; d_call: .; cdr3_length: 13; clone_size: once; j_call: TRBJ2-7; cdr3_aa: CASKVQGSYEQYF; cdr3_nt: TGTGCCAGCAAGGTACAGGGCTCCTACGAGCAGTACTTC
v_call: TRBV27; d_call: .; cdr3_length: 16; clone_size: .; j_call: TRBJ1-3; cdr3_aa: CASSSWGRGPSSTIYF; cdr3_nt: TGTGCCAGCAGTAGTTGGGGCAGGGGCCCGTCGAGCACCATATATTTT
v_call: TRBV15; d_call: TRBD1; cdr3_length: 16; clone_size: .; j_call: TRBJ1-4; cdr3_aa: CATSAGQGVDGEKLFF; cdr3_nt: TGTGCCACCAGCGCCGGACAGGGGGTAGATGGTGAAAAACTGTTTTTT
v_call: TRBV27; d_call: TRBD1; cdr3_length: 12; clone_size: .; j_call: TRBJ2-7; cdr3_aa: CASSWTGREQYF; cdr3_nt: TGTGCCAGCAGTTGGACAGGGCGGGAGCAGTACTTC
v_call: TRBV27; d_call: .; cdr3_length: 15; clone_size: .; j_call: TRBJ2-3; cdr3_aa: CASSLEAASTDTQYF; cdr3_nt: TGTGCCAGCAGTTTAGAGGCAGCAAGCACAGATACGCAGTATTTT
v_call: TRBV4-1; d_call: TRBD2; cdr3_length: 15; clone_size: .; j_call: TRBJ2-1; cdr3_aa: CASSLSGGALHEQFF; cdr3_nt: TGCGCCAGCAGCCTTAGCGGGGGGGCCCTCCATGAGCAGTTCTTC